These T cell receptor beta chains were read from a single sample in a study of blood T cell repertoires in COVID-19. The method was immunoSEQ multiplex PCR; TCRdb's version includes in-frame clones alone and lacks a portion of them. The table lists a few hundred thousand clones, 85% to 90% of them singletons, with roughly 6.4% in the top ten. Specimen: peripheral blood. These TCRs come from a man aged 55 to 70 who had recovered from COVID-19. CDR3s include the opening cysteine and the closing phenylalanine or tryptophan. D genes are given only for firm matches. Expanded clones get a size class; other rows say once, few or many, or leave the size out.

V	J	D	size	CDR3	DNA
TRBV28	TRBJ2-7	NA	NA	CASSRQYEQYF	TGTGCCAGCAGTCGCCAGTACGAGCAGTACTTC
TRBV10-3	TRBJ2-7	TRBD2	NA	CAISEYRTSGSYEQYF	TGTGCCATCAGTGAGTATAGGACTAGCGGGAGTTACGAGCAGTACTTC
TRBV7-2	TRBJ2-1	TRBD2	NA	CASSFLAGGPNEQFF	TGTGCCAGCAGCTTCCTAGCGGGAGGCCCCAATGAGCAGTTCTTC
TRBV7-9	TRBJ1-2	NA	NA	CASTRIVQGKDGYTF	TGTGCCAGCACCAGAATCGTACAGGGAAAGGATGGCTACACCTTC
TRBV9	TRBJ2-3	NA	once	CASSVGAQANTQYF	TGTGCCAGCAGCGTAGGGGCCCAGGCAAATACGCAGTATTTT
TRBV27	TRBJ1-6	TRBD1	few	CASRRDRGPSPLHF	TGTGCCAGCAGGCGGGACAGGGGCCCCTCACCCCTCCACTTT
TRBV18	TRBJ2-1	NA	NA	CASSPTVSSYNEQFF	TGTGCCAGCTCACCAACAGTAAGCTCCTACAATGAGCAGTTCTTC
TRBV30	TRBJ2-5	TRBD2	NA	CAWSVPGMAGGLETQYF	TGTGCCTGGAGTGTCCCGGGGATGGCGGGAGGGCTAGAGACCCAGTACTTC
TRBV24-1	TRBJ2-5	TRBD1	NA	CATSEGGQGKETQYF	TGTGCCACCAGTGAGGGGGGACAGGGTAAAGAGACCCAGTACTTC
TRBV9	TRBJ2-3	TRBD2	NA	CASSVGASGGTDTQYF	TGTGCCAGCAGCGTAGGGGCTAGCGGGGGCACAGATACGCAGTATTTT
TRBV19	TRBJ2-1	NA	NA	CASSVPRSNEQFF	TGTGCCAGTAGTGTCCCTCGGAGTAATGAGCAGTTCTTC